This TCR beta chain was recorded in a study of shared clonotypes between healthy human individuals. Clones were read by immunoSEQ multiplex PCR, and TCRdb kept only the in-frame ones, dropping some. The sample includes roughly 2.4 million clones, 90% to 96% of them seen just once. Whole-study findings and limits: Generation of non-shared clonotypes was less probable than generation of clonotypes shared by all four donors.

Remarks on this clone: Its antigen is not identified.

There are 12 residues in the CDR3. Germline CDR1 and CDR2: SGHRS and YFSETQ. V was pared by 4 bases and J by 2 bases, with 4 bases between. The V gene is TRBV5-1, the J gene TRBJ1-3; D is unresolved. The material sequenced was naive CD4+ T cells sorted from blood. Subset of the sample: CD45RA+ positively selected. The sequence derives from a man between 18 and 35 years old in good health. In nucleotides, the CDR3 is TGCGCCAGCAGCCCCACTGGAAACACCATATATTTT. Protein product: CASSPTGNTIYF.